The source of this TCR beta chain is a study of shared clonotypes between healthy human individuals. Study-wide context: Researchers assigned three CD4 naive, three CD4 memory, two CD8 naive and one CD8 memory plate to each donor. Study results and caveats: The naive CD4 repertoires of several donors were compared, and approximately 5% of clonotypes were shared.

Template for every sorted-subset replicate PCR totaled approximately 0.2 ug DNA, 25,000 to 30,000 T cell genomes. TCRdb keeps only in-frame clones here, not all; method: immunoSEQ multiplex PCR. The data hold about 2.3 million clones, with roughly 90% observed a single time. Comments on this clone: The target antigen is unknown.

Looked up from germline, CDR1 is SGHNT and CDR2 is YENEEA. The V gene lost 4 bases and the J gene lost 4 bases, with 13 bases spanning the gap. This CDR3 contains 15 residues. The sample taken for sequencing was naive CD4+ T cells from PBMCs. Subset given: CD45RA+ positively selected. V gene TRBV11-3 combines with J gene TRBJ2-2; tentatively, D is TRBD1 (5 bases). The TCR was taken from a young man in good health. Some clones in this sample may be carry-over from other donors' samples. The CDR3 protein is CASSSRPRGTGELFF. Written as DNA, the CDR3 is TGTGCCAGCAGCTCCCGACCTAGGGGCACCGGGGAGCTGTTTTTT.